A selection of T cell receptor beta chains follows, all from one sample in a study of control samples from healthy donors and cancer patients. Libraries were prepared by immunoSEQ multiplex PCR; TCRdb keeps only in-frame clonotypes and omits some of them. The sample consists of about 12,000 clones, about 92% of them appearing once. The sample consisted of PBMCs. These receptors originate from an older man with lung cancer. Each CDR3 is given with its conserved first and last residue. A D gene is named only where the DNA matches it firmly. Size values are once, few and many counts, or a class for expanded clones, and some rows have none.

clone size	J gene	V gene	D gene	CDR3 protein	CDR3 DNA
-	TRBJ2-1	TRBV27	-	CASSARANNEQFF	TGTGCCAGCAGTGCCCGGGCCAACAATGAGCAGTTCTTC
few	TRBJ1-6	TRBV27	-	CASHSGYNSPLHF	TGTGCCAGTCATTCAGGTTACAATTCACCCCTCCACTTT
-	TRBJ1-1	TRBV7-9	-	CASSGQTNTEAFF	TGTGCCAGCAGCGGACAGACGAACACTGAAGCTTTCTTT
-	TRBJ1-2	TRBV20-1	-	CSASNGVMGGYTF	TGCAGTGCTAGTAACGGGGTAATGGGTGGCTACACCTTC
-	TRBJ1-2	TRBV4-1	-	CASSQIDSLYGYTF	TGCGCCAGCAGCCAAATCGACAGCCTCTATGGCTACACCTTC
-	TRBJ1-2	TRBV5-4	TRBD1	CASSLTTGGSYGYTF	TGTGCCAGCAGCTTGACGACAGGGGGGTCCTATGGCTACACCTTC
few	TRBJ2-5	TRBV7-3	-	CASSAGQSETQYF	TGTGCCAGCAGCGCGGGACAGAGCGAGACCCAGTACTTC
-	TRBJ1-3	TRBV27	-	CASSPMGLLENVGNTIYF	TGTGCCAGCAGCCCTATGGGACTCTTAGAAAATGTTGGAAACACCATATATTTT
-	TRBJ1-3	TRBV5-1	-	CASSLDGVDDTIYF	TGCGCCAGCAGCTTGGACGGGGTGGACGACACCATATATTTT
-	TRBJ1-4	TRBV19	-	CASSIDHAGKGRLFF	TGTGCCAGTAGTATAGACCACGCAGGGAAGGGGAGGCTGTTTTTT